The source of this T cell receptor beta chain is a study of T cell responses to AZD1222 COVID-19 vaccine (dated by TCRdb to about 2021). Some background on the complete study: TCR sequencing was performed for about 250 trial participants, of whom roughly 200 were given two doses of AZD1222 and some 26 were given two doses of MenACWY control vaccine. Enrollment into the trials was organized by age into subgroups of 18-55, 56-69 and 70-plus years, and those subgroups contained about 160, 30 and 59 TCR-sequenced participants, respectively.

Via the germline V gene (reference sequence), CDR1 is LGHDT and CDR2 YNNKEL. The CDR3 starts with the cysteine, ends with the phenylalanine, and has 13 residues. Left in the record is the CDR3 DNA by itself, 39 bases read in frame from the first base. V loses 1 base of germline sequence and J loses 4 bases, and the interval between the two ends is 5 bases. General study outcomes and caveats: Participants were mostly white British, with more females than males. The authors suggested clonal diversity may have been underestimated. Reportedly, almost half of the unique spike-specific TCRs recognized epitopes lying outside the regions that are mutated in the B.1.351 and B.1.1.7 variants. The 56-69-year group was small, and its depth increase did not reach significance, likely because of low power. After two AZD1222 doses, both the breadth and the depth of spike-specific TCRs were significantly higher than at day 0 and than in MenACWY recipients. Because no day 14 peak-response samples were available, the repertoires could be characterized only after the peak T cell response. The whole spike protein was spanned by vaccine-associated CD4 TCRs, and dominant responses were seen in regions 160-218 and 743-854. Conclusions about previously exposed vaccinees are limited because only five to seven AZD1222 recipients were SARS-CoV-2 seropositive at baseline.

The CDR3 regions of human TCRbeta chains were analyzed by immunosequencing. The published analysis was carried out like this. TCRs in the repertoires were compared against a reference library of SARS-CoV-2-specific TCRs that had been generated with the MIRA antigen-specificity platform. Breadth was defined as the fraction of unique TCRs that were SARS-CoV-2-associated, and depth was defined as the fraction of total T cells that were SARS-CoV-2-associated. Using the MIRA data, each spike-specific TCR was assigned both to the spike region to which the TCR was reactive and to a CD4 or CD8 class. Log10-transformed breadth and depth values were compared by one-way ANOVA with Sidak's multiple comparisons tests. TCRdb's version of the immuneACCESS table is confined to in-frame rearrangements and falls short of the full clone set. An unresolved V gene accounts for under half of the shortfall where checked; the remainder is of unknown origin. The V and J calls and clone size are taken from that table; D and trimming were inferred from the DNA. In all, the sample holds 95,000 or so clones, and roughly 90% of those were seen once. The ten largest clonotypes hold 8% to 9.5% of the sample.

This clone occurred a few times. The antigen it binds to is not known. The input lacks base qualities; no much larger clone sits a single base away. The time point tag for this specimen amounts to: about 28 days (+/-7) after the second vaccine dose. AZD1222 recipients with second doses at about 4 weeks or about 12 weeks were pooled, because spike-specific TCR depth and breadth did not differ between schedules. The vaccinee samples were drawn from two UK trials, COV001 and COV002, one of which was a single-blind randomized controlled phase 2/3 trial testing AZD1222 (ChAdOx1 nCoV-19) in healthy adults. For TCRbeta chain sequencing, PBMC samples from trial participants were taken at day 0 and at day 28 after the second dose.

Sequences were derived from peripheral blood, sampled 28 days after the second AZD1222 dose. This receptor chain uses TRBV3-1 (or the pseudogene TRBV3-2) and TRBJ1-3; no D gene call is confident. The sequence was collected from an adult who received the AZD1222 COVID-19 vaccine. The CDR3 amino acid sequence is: CASSQVSGNTIYF. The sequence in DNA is TGTGCCAGCAGCCAAGTTTCCGGAAACACCATATATTTT.